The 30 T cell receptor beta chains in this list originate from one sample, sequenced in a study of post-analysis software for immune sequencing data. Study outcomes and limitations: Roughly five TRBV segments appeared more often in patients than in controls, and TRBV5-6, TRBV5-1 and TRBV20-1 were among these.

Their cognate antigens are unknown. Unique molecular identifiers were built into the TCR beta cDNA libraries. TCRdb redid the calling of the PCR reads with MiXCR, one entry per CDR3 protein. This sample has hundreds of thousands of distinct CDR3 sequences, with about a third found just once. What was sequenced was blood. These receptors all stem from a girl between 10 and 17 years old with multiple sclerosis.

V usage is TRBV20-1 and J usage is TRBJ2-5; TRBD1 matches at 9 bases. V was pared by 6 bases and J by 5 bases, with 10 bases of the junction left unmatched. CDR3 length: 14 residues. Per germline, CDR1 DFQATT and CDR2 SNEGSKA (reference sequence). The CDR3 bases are TGCAGTGCGGAGGGGACAGGGTTTCTGGAGACCCAGTACTTC. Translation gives CSAEGTGFLETQYF.

CDR3: CASSTRTGSRNIQYF. Here the CDR3 DNA reads TGTGCCAGCTCGACGAGGACAGGGAGCCGGAACATTCAGTACTTC. V is TRBV18 and J is TRBJ2-4; TRBD1 matches at 8 bases. The CDR3 sequence is 15 residues long. V lost 6 bases to trimming and J lost 7 bases; unmatched junction nucleotides: 11. Germline assignment: CDR1 KGHSH and CDR2 LQKENI.

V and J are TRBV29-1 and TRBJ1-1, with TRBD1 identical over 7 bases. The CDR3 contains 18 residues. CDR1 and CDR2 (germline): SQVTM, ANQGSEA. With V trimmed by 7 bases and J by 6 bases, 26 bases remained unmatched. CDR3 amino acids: CSAEIYGMTPGTEAEAFF. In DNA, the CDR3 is TGCAGCGCCGAGATCTATGGTATGACCCCTGGGACAGAGGCTGAAGCTTTCTTT.

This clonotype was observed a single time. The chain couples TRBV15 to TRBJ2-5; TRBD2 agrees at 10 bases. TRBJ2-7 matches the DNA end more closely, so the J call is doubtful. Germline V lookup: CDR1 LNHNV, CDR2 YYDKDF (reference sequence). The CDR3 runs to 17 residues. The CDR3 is CATSRELAGLTPYEQYF. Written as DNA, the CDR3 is TGTGCCACCAGCAGAGAACTAGCGGGGCTGACACCCTACGAGCAGTACTTC.

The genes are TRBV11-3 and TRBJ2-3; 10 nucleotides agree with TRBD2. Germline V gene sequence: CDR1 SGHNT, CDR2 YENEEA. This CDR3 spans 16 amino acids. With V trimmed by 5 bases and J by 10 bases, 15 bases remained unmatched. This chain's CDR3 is CASSQLAGDSLPAQYF. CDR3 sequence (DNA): TGTGCCAGCAGCCAGCTAGCGGGGGACTCTTTACCGGCGCAGTATTTT.

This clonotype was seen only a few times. CDR3 in DNA: TGTGCCAGCAGTCCCGGGACAGGGGAGGTTGGCGAGCAGTACTTC. Protein sequence: CASSPGTGEVGEQYF. This chain joins TRBV6-5 and TRBJ2-7; 10 bases fit TRBD1. The ends lost 5 bases at V and 6 bases at J; junction bases unmatched: 10. The germline V gene has CDR1 MNHEY and CDR2 SVGAGI. The CDR3 length is 15 residues.

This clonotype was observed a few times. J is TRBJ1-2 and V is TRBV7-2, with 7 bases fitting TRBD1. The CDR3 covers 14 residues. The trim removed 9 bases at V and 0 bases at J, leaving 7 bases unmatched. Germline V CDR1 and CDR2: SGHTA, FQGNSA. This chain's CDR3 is CASVKGQSNYGYTF. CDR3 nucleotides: TGTGCCAGTGTAAAGGGACAGTCTAACTATGGCTACACCTTC.

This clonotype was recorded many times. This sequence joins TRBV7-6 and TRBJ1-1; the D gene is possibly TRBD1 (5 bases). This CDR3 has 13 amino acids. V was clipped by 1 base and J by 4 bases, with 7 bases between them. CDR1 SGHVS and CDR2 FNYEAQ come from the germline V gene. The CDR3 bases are TGTGCCAGCAGCTTAGAGGGGAGCACTGAAGCTTTCTTT. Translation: CASSLEGSTEAFF.

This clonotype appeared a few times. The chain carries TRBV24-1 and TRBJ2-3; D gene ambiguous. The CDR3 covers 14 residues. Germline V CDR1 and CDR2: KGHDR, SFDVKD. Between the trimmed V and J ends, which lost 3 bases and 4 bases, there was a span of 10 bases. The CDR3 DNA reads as TGTGCCACCAGTGATCCTTCCGGTTCAGATACGCAGTATTTT. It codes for CATSDPSGSDTQYF.

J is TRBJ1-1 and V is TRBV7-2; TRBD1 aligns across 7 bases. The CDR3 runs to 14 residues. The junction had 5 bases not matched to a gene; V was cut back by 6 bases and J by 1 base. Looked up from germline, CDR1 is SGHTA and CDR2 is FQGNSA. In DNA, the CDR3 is TGTGCCAGCAGACTCGGGACAGCGAACACTGAAGCTTTCTTT. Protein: CASRLGTANTEAFF. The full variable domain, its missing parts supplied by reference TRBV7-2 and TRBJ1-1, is GAGVSQSPSNKVTEKGKDVELRCDPISGHTALYWYRQSLGQGLEFLIYFQGNSAPDKSGLPSDRFSAERTGGSVSTLTIQRTQQEDSAVYLCASRLGTANTEAFFGQGTRLTVV.

CDR3 loop: CASSPSPQETQYF. DNA of the CDR3: TGTGCCAGCAGCCCCAGTCCCCAAGAGACCCAGTACTTC. V and J are TRBV7-9 and TRBJ2-5; no definite D call. Per the germline V gene, CDR1 is SEHNR and CDR2 is FQNEAQ (reference sequence). The CDR3 has 13 amino acids. V lost 5 bases to trimming and J lost 1 base, with 8 bases between them. Complete variable domain (other parts from reference TRBV7-9 and TRBJ2-5): DTGVSQNPRHKITKRGQNVTFRCDPISEHNRLYWYRQTLGQGPEFLTYFQNEAQLEKSRLLSDRFSAERPKGSFSTLEIQRTEQGDSAMYLCASSPSPQETQYFGPGTRLLVL.

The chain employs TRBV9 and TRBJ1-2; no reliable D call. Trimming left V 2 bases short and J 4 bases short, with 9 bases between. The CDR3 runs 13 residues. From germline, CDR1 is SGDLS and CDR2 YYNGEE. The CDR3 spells CASSVSEIYGYTF. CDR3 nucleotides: TGTGCCAGCAGCGTTTCTGAGATCTATGGCTACACCTTC.

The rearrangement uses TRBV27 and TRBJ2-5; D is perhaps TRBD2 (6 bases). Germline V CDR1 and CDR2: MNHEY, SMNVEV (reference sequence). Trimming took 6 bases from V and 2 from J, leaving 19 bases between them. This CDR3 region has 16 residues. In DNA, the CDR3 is TGTGCCAGCAGCTTCGTCAGGGCAGGGAGGCAAGAGACCCAGTACTTC. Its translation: CASSFVRAGRQETQYF.

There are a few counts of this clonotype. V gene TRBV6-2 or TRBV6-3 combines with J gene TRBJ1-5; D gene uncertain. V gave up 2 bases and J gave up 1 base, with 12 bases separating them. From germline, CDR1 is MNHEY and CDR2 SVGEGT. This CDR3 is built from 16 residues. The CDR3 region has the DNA TGTGCCAGCAGTTACAGACACCCGGACAGCAATCAGCCCCAGCATTTT. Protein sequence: CASSYRHPDSNQPQHF.

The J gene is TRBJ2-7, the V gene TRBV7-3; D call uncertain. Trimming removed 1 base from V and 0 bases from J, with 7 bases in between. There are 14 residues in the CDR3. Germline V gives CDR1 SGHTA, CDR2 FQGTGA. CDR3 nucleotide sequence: TGTGCCAGCAGCTTAAATGGGTACTCCTACGAGCAGTACTTC. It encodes CASSLNGYSYEQYF.

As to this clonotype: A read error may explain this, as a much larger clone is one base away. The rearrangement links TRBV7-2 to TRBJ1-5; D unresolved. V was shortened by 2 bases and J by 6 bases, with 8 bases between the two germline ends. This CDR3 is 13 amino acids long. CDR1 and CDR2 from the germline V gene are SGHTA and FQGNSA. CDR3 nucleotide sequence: TGTGCCAGCAGCTTATCCTCAGTTCAGCCCCAGCATTTT. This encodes CASSLSSVQPQHF.

DNA of the CDR3: TGTGCCAGCAGTTTAAGAGGGCCCTCGTTGCAGTATTTT. The encoded protein is CASSLRGPSLQYF. The chain is built from TRBV12-3 or TRBV12-4 and TRBJ2-3; tentatively, D is TRBD2 (5 bases). The CDR3 runs 13 residues. Trimming shortened V by 2 bases and J by 11 bases, and 14 bases separated the two germline ends.

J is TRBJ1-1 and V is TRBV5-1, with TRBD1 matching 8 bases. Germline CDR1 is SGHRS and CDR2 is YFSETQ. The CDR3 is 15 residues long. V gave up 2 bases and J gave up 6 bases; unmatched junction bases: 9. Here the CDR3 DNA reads TGCGCCAGCAGCTTCGCGACAGGGGCGGGGGCTGAAGCTTTCTTT. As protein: CASSFATGAGAEAFF.

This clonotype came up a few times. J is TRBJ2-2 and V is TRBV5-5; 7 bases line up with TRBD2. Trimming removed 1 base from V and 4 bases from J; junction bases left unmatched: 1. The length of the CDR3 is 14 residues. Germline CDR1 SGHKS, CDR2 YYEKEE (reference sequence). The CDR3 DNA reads TGTGCCAGCAGCTTGAGGGAGGGCACCGGGGAGCTGTTTTTT. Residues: CASSLREGTGELFF.

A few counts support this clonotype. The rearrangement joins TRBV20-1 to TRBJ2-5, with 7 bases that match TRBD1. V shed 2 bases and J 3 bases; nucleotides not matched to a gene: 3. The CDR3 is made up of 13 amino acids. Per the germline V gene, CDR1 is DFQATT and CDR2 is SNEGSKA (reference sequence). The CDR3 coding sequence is TGCAGTGCTAGACTGGGACAGAAAGAGACCCAGTACTTC. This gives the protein CSARLGQKETQYF.

The CDR3 loop reads CASSVQRGLYEQYF. The CDR3 nucleotides are TGTGCCAGCAGCGTCCAAAGGGGGCTTTACGAGCAGTACTTC. The J gene is TRBJ2-4, the V gene TRBV11-2, with 7 nucleotides matching TRBD1. The assigned J gene may be wrong: the sequence end matches TRBJ2-7 better. Germline V CDR1 and CDR2: SGHAT, FQNNGV. The CDR3 has 14 amino acids.

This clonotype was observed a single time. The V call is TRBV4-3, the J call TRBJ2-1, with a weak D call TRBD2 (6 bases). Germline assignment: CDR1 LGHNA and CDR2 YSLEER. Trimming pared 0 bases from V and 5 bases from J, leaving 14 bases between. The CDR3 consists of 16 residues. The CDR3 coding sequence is TGCGCCAGCAGCCAAGATTTGGGGAGGTGGAACAATGAGCAGTTCTTC. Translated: CASSQDLGRWNNEQFF.

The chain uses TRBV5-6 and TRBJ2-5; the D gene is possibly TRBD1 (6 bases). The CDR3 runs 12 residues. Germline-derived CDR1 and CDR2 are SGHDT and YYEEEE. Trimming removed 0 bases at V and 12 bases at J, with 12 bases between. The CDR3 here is CASSLGWSGEYF. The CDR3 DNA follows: TGTGCCAGCAGCTTGGGGTGGTCAGGGGAGTACTTC.

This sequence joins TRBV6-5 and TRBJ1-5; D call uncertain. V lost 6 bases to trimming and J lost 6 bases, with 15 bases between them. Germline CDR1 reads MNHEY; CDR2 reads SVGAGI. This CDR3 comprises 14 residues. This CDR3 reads CASSPLTESQPQHF. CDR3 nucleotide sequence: TGTGCCAGCAGCCCTCTGACGGAAAGTCAGCCCCAGCATTTT.

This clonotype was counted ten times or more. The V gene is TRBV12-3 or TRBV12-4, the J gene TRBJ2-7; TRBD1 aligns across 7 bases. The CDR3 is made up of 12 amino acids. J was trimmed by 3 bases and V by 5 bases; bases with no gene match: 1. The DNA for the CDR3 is TGTGCCAGCAGTCGACAGGGCTACGAGCAGTACTTC. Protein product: CASSRQGYEQYF.

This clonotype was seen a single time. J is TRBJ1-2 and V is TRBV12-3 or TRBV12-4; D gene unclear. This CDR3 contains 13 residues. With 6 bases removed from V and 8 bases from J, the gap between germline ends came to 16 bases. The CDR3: CASSFSGSGGYTF. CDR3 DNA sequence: TGTGCCAGCAGCTTTTCCGGGTCAGGAGGCTACACCTTC.

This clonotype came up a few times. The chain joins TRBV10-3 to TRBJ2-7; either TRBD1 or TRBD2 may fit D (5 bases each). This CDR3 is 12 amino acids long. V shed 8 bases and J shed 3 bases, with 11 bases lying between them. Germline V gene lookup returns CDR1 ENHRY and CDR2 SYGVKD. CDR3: CAIGAGLYEQYF. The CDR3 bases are TGTGCCATCGGGGCAGGACTCTACGAGCAGTACTTC.

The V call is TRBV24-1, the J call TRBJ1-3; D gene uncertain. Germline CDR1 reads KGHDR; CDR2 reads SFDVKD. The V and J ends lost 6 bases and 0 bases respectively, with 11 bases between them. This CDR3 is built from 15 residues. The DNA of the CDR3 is TGTGCCACCAGTCCCGGCCGGAGCTCTGGAAACACCATATATTTT. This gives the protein CATSPGRSSGNTIYF.

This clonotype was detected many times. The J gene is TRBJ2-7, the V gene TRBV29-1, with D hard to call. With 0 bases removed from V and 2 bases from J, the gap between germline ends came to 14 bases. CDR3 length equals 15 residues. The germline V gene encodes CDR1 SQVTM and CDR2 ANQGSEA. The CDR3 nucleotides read TGCAGCGTTGAAGATGCAACCGCAGAGACCTACGAGCAGTACTTC. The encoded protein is CSVEDATAETYEQYF.

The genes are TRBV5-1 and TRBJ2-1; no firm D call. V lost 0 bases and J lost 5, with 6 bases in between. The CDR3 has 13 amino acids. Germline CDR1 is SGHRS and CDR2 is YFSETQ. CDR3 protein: CASSLVANNEQFF. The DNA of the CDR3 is TGCGCCAGCAGCTTGGTGGCCAACAATGAGCAGTTCTTC.